One and the same sample provided the 11 T cell receptor beta chains below, sequenced in a study of T cells in tumors after PD-1 blockade. Profiling relied on immunoSEQ multiplex PCR, and the TCRdb table lists in-frame clones only, not all of them. Of tens of thousands of clones listed, around 85% are singletons. Sample: PBMCs, taken before anti-PD-1 therapy. The receptors here all came from a human donor with advanced basal cell or squamous cell carcinoma (not recorded which).

Only a few counts were recorded for this clone. V usage is TRBV15 and J usage is TRBJ2-1; 8 bases align to TRBD2. CDR1 LNHNV and CDR2 YYDKDF come from the germline V gene (reference sequence). Trimming removed 1 base from V and 6 bases from J; junction bases left unmatched: 5. The CDR3 runs 15 residues. The CDR3 DNA sequence: TGTGCCACCAGCAGAGGACGGGGGGGCATCAATGAGCAGTTCTTC. This translates into CATSRGRGGINEQFF.

CDR3 sequence (DNA): TGTGCCAACCAACAGGACTTCGATAATTCACCCCTCCACTTT. As protein: CANQQDFDNSPLHF. This rearrangement joins TRBV19 to TRBJ1-6; perhaps TRBD1 as D (5 bases). Germline-derived CDR1 and CDR2 are LNHDA and SQIVND (reference sequence). This CDR3 contains 14 residues. Trimming took off 10 bases at V and 5 bases at J, with 15 bases between the two ends.

The chain combines TRBV5-4 with TRBJ2-5, with TRBD2 matching over 10 bases. Per germline, CDR1 SGHNT and CDR2 YYREEE (reference sequence). The CDR3 contains 14 residues. Trimming took 4 bases from V and 5 from J; bases not matched to a gene: 5. In DNA form, the CDR3 reads TGTGCCAGCAGCGGGAGGACTAGCGGTGAGACCCAGTACTTC. It encodes CASSGRTSGETQYF.

The chain couples TRBV27 to TRBJ2-4, with D perhaps TRBD1 (5 bases). This CDR3 spans 15 amino acids. The V and J ends lost 2 bases and 1 base respectively, with 9 bases between them. Germline V gene lookup returns CDR1 MNHEY and CDR2 SMNVEV (reference sequence). Here the CDR3 DNA reads TGTGCCAGCAGTTTACAGGGTTCGGCCAAAAACATTCAGTACTTC. Its translation is CASSLQGSAKNIQYF.

This clone was seen just once. The rearrangement links TRBV7-2 to TRBJ2-1, with 10 positions matching TRBD1. The J segment lost 4 bases and the V segment lost 5 bases, leaving 14 bases of the junction unmatched. The V gene's germline CDR1 is SGHTA and CDR2 FQGNSA. CDR3 size: 18 residues. The CDR3 nucleotides read TGTGCCAGCAGCCCAGGCTGGACAGGGGGTGAAAGATACAATGAGCAGTTCTTC. Its translation: CASSPGWTGGERYNEQFF.

V and J are TRBV2 and TRBJ2-1; D perhaps matches TRBD1 (5 bases). Germline CDR1 is SNHLY and CDR2 is FYNNEI. Trimming cost V 6 bases and J 6 bases, with 15 bases left between them. The CDR3 length is 14 residues. The CDR3 region has the DNA TGTGCCAGCAGCGCGGCAGGGATGGGCAATGAGCAGTTCTTC. Translated: CASSAAGMGNEQFF.

CDR3 DNA sequence: TGTGCCAGCAGCTCAAGACTAGCTACAGATACGCAGTATTTT. It encodes CASSSRLATDTQYF. The V gene is TRBV3-1 (or the pseudogene TRBV3-2), the J gene TRBJ2-3; 7 bases agree with TRBD2. The CDR3 is 14 residues long. Germline loops: CDR1 LGHDT, CDR2 YNNKEL (reference sequence). With V trimmed by 5 bases and J by 3 bases, 5 bases remained unmatched.

The chain is built from TRBV2 and TRBJ2-3; perhaps TRBD2 as D (7 bases). Trimming took 9 bases from V and 2 from J, leaving 12 bases between them. The germline CDR1 and CDR2 sequences are SNHLY and FYNNEI. This CDR3 spans 13 amino acids. CDR3 bases: TGTGCCAGTGGGGGGGGCCCCACAGATACGCAGTATTTT. It translates to CASGGGPTDTQYF.

The chain has TRBV6-2 or TRBV6-3 and TRBJ1-5, with 8 positions matching TRBD1. The CDR3 sequence is 16 residues long. Per germline, CDR1 MNHEY and CDR2 SVGEGT. Trimming removed 6 bases from V and 4 bases from J; junction bases left unmatched: 11. The CDR3 loop is CASSQGQVTLNQPQHF. The CDR3 region has the DNA TGTGCCAGCAGCCAGGGACAGGTTACTTTAAATCAGCCCCAGCATTTT.

This chain uses TRBV28 with TRBJ1-2, with D unclear. The CDR3 extends over 14 amino acids. Germline V lookup: CDR1 MDHEN, CDR2 SYDVKM. Trimming removed 5 bases from V and 7 bases from J, with 17 bases in between. CDR3 coding DNA: TGTGCCAGCAGTCCTCTTACCGGAACTCCTGGCTACACCTTC. Its translation is CASSPLTGTPGYTF.

The chain carries TRBV6-1 and TRBJ1-2; D perhaps matches TRBD1 (6 bases). Germline CDR1 reads MNHNS; CDR2 reads SASEGT. This CDR3 is built from 15 residues. The V gene lost 0 bases and the J gene lost 3 bases, with 11 bases spanning the gap. CDR3 in amino acids: CASSEAAGAYYGYTF. The CDR3 DNA is TGTGCCAGCAGTGAAGCGGCGGGGGCTTACTATGGCTACACCTTC.